The rows below give T cell receptor beta chains drawn from one sample of a study of cytomegalovirus exposure and HLA in healthy donors. Libraries were prepared by immunoSEQ multiplex PCR; TCRdb keeps only in-frame clonotypes and omits some of them. The sample contains 110,000 or so clones, roughly 84% of which appear only once. Sequencing input: PBMCs. The receptor set was obtained from a woman between 18 and 30 years old in good health and CMV-seronegative. The CDR3 runs from the conserved cysteine through the conserved F or W. The D gene is left open where the match is weak. The listing skips clone size in some rows; elsewhere it reads once, few, many or a size class.

>TRBD1|once|TRBV15|TRBJ2-2
TGTGCCGCGCCCGGGACAGGGGTTTTTAGTAGCACCGGGGAGCTGTTTTTT
CAAPGTGVFSSTGELFF
>TRBD1|few|TRBV6-5|TRBJ1-2
TGTGCCAGCAGCCAGGGGGGTGGCTACACCTTC
CASSQGGGYTF
>TRBD1|NA|TRBV11-2|TRBJ1-1
TGTGCCAGCAGCCGCCTGGGACAGTACTTAAATTTGAACACTGAAGCTTTCTTT
CASSRLGQYLNLNTEAFF
>TRBD1|once|TRBV7-8|TRBJ1-1
TGTGCCAGCAGCTTTTCCAGGGGGCGAACTGAAGCTTTCTTT
CASSFSRGRTEAFF
>NA|NA|TRBV18|TRBJ2-6
TGTGCCAGCTCACCCGACATCTCCGGGGCCAACGTCCTGACTTTC
CASSPDISGANVLTF
>NA|NA|TRBV5-1|TRBJ2-3
TGCGCCAGCAGCACCTCCGGGACAAGTAACTCAGATACGCAGTATTTT
CASSTSGTSNSDTQYF
>TRBD2|NA|TRBV6-5|TRBJ2-2
TGTGCCAGCAGTTATAGCGGGGGGAAGACCGGGGAGCTGTTTTTT
CASSYSGGKTGELFF
>NA|NA|TRBV6-5|TRBJ2-7
TGTGCCAGCAGTCGAGCCGAGCAGTACTTC
CASSRAEQYF
>TRBD1|NA|TRBV7-6|TRBJ2-1
TGTGCCAGCGGACCCTTCCGGGACAGGGGAAGTGTGGGTATGGACAATGAGCAGTTCTTC
CASGPFRDRGSVGMDNEQFF
>NA|few|TRBV6-4|TRBJ2-3
TGTGCCAGCAGTGACTCGACTAGCACAGATACGCAGTATTTT
CASSDSTSTDTQYF
>TRBD2|NA|TRBV2|TRBJ2-3
TGTGCCAGCAGTGAAGCCGGGGGGGCGGCTACAGATACGCAGTATTTT
CASSEAGGAATDTQYF
>NA|NA|TRBV29-1|TRBJ1-2
TGCAGCGCAGGAGCGGACGGCTACACCTTC
CSAGADGYTF
>NA|NA|TRBV20-1|TRBJ1-2
TGCAGTGCTAGTGAGCCGGGTGGCTACACCTTC
CSASEPGGYTF
>NA|NA|TRBV28|TRBJ1-5
TGTGCCAGCAGTTTCCTTGAGTCCAATCAGCCCCAGCATTTT
CASSFLESNQPQHF
>TRBD1|once|TRBV28|TRBJ1-5
TGTGCCAGCAGGACAGGGAATCAGCCCCAGCATTTT
CASRTGNQPQHF
>TRBD2|NA|TRBV19|TRBJ2-7
TGTGCCAGTAGTCCAGCGGGGGGGCCGATCGAGCAGTACTTC
CASSPAGGPIEQYF
>NA|once|TRBV27|TRBJ2-1
TGTGCCAGCAGTTTCGAGGAGAAAGGCTACAATGAGCAGTTCTTC
CASSFEEKGYNEQFF
>NA|once|TRBV5-1|TRBJ1-1
TGCGCCAGCAGCGGAGGGACCGCGGGGACTGAAGCTTTCTTT
CASSGGTAGTEAFF
>NA|NA|TRBV27|TRBJ2-1
TGTGCCAGCAGCGAAGACTTGCATCATGAGCAGTTCTTC
CASSEDLHHEQFF
>NA|NA|TRBV7-2|TRBJ1-1
TGTGCCAGCAGCTTAGGGGGCAGCACTGAAGCTTTCTTT
CASSLGGSTEAFF
>NA|once|TRBV7-9|TRBJ1-4
TGTGCCAGCACCCAAGGGGTTTCTAACGAAAAACTGTTTTTT
CASTQGVSNEKLFF
>TRBD2|NA|TRBV10-2|TRBJ2-7
TGCGCCAGCAGTGAGCAGTGGGCTAGCGGGGGGCAGACCTACGAGCAGTACTTC
CASSEQWASGGQTYEQYF
>NA|NA|TRBV5-1|TRBJ2-5
TGCGCCAGCAGCCCTGACAGGACCGGTGAAGGGACCCAGTACTTC
CASSPDRTGEGTQYF
>TRBD2|NA|TRBV7-9|TRBJ2-2
TGTGCCAGCAGCGTGGGACTAGCGGGTAACACCGGGGAGCTGTTTTTT
CASSVGLAGNTGELFF
>NA|NA|TRBV6-1|TRBJ2-7
TGTGCCAGCACCACCCGGAGTCCTAGGGAGCAGTACTTC
CASTTRSPREQYF
>NA|NA|TRBV30|TRBJ1-4
TGTGCCTGGAGCCTAGGGGGGGGGCCGGGTAATGAAAAACTGTTTTTT
CAWSLGGGPGNEKLFF